These 8 T cell receptor beta chains originate from one sample sequenced in a study of shared clonotypes between healthy human individuals. Cells designated naive CD8 were CD45RO-negative and were positively selected for CCR7, with terminally differentiated effector memory CD45RA+ cells excluded. This table comes from immunoSEQ multiplex PCR, and its TCRdb copy is limited to in-frame clones, with some not included. The sample lists about 800,000 clones, roughly 96% seen once, with about 0.21% in the top ten. The sample taken for sequencing was naive CD8+ T cells sorted from blood. The receptor set was obtained from a young man in good health.

This chain links TRBV29-1 with TRBJ1-1; D uncertain. There are 12 residues in the CDR3. From germline, CDR1 is SQVTM and CDR2 ANQGSEA. Between the trimmed V and J ends, which lost 4 bases and 0 bases, there was a span of 6 bases. The CDR3 sequence: CSVAFMNTEAFF. The CDR3, as DNA: TGCAGCGTTGCATTCATGAACACTGAAGCTTTCTTT.

With regard to this clone: The same CDR3 also results from other DNA sequences found in this sample. The rearrangement joins TRBV7-9 to TRBJ2-6; D is unresolved. CDR3 length: 14 amino acids. V was trimmed by 5 bases and J by 4 bases, leaving 9 bases between them. Per germline, CDR1 SEHNR and CDR2 FQNEAQ (reference sequence). CDR3 loop: CASSPPSGANVLTF. The CDR3 coding sequence is TGTGCCAGCAGCCCCCCTTCGGGGGCCAACGTCCTGACTTTC.

V is TRBV6-5 and J is TRBJ2-2, with D unclear. The V gene lost 2 bases and the J gene lost 6 bases, with 10 bases spanning the gap. Germline CDR1 and CDR2: MNHEY and SVGAGI. The CDR3 loop spans 14 amino acids. This CDR3 reads CASSYLTRAGELFF. CDR3 nucleotide sequence: TGTGCCAGCAGTTACCTGACTCGTGCCGGGGAGCTGTTTTTT.

J is TRBJ2-2 and V is TRBV4-3; D remains unclear. The CDR3 contains 14 residues. V dropped 0 bases and J dropped 7 bases, with 9 bases sitting between them. Per the germline V gene, CDR1 is LGHNA and CDR2 is YSLEER. The CDR3 spells CASSQERYLGELFF. CDR3 DNA sequence: TGCGCCAGCAGCCAAGAGAGGTACCTCGGGGAGCTGTTTTTT.

This chain joins TRBV7-9 and TRBJ1-5; 7 positions match TRBD1. The CDR3 has 16 amino acids. V dropped 6 bases and J dropped 0; count of bases not matched to a gene: 8. CDR1 is SEHNR, CDR2 FQNEAQ, per germline (reference sequence). CDR3 in amino acids: CASSHTGTDSNQPQHF. CDR3 sequence (DNA): TGTGCCAGCAGTCATACCGGGACAGATAGCAATCAGCCCCAGCATTTT.

This chain connects TRBV28 to TRBJ1-3; a weak D match, TRBD1 (5 bases). The germline V gene encodes CDR1 MDHEN and CDR2 SYDVKM. V lost 6 bases and J lost 0, with 18 bases in between. The CDR3 is made up of 17 amino acids. The CDR3 loop reads CASRPLTVFNSGNTIYF. The CDR3 bases are TGTGCCAGCAGGCCCTTGACAGTCTTCAACTCTGGAAACACCATATATTTT. The variable domain in full, completed from reference TRBV28 and TRBJ1-3, reads DVKVTQSSRYLVKRTGEKVFLECVQDMDHENMFWYRQDPGLGLRLIYFSYDVKMKEKGDIPEGYSVSREKKERFSLILESASTNQTSMYLCASRPLTVFNSGNTIYFGEGSWLTVV.

This chain links TRBV7-6 with TRBJ2-2; D is uncertain. The V end lost 5 bases, the J end lost 0 bases, and 4 bases lay between the germline ends. CDR1 is SGHVS and CDR2 is FNYEAQ in the germline V gene. The CDR3 covers 13 residues. CDR3 region: CASSETNTGELFF. CDR3 nucleotides: TGTGCCAGCAGCGAGACGAACACCGGGGAGCTGTTTTTT.

This chain uses TRBV27 with TRBJ2-7; 11 nucleotides match TRBD2. Germline CDR1 reads MNHEY; CDR2 reads SMNVEV (reference sequence). The junction had 3 bases not matched to a gene; V was cut back by 6 bases and J by 5 bases. There are 13 residues in the CDR3. This CDR3 reads CASRLAGADEQYF. The CDR3 DNA sequence: TGTGCCAGCAGACTAGCGGGAGCCGACGAGCAGTACTTC.